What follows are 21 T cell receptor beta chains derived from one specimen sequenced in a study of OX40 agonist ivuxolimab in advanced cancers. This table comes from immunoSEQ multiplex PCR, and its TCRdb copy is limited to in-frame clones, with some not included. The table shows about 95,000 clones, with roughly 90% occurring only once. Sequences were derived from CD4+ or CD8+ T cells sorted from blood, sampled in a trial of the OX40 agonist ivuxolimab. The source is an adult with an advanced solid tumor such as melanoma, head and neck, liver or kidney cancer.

The CDR3 sequence is CASRSDRAGYGYTF. The CDR3 bases are TGTGCCAGCAGATCGGACAGGGCGGGCTATGGCTACACCTTC. This chain joins TRBV2 and TRBJ1-2; 8 bases map to TRBD1. The V gene end was trimmed by 6 bases and the J gene end by 4 bases; junction bases not matched to a gene: 7. This CDR3 is built from 14 residues. Germline CDR1 SNHLY, CDR2 FYNNEI. Together with reference TRBV2 and TRBJ1-2, the CDR3 gives the full variable domain: EPEVTQTPSHQVTQMGQEVILRCVPISNHLYFYWYRQILGQKVEFLVSFYNNEISEKSEIFDDQFSVERPDGSNFTLKIRSTKLEDSAMYFCASRSDRAGYGYTFGSGTRLTVV.

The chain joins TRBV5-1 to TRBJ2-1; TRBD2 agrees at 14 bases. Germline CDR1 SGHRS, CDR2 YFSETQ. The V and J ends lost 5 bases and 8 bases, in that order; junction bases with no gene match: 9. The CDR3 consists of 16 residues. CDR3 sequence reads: CASRRGLAGGTDEQFF. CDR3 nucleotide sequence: TGCGCCAGCAGACGAGGACTAGCGGGAGGAACCGATGAGCAGTTCTTC.

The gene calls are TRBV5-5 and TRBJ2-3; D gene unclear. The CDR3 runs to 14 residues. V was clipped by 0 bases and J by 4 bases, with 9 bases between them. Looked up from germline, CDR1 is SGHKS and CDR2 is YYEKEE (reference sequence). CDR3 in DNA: TGTGCCAGCAGCTTGGACCCGGCCCCAGATACGCAGTATTTT. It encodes CASSLDPAPDTQYF.

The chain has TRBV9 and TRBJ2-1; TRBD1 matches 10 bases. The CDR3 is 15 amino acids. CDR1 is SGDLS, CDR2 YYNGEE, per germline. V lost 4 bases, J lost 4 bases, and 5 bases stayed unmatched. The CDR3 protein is CASSQGQGTYNEQFF. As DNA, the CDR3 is TGTGCCAGCAGCCAGGGACAGGGGACATACAATGAGCAGTTCTTC.

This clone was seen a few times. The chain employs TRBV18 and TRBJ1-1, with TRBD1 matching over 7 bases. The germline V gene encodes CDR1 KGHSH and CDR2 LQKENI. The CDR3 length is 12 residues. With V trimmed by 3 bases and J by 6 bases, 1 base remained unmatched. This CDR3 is CASSPDRAEAFF. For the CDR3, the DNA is TGTGCCAGCTCACCCGACAGGGCTGAAGCTTTCTTT. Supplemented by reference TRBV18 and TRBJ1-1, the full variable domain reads NAGVMQNPRHLVRRRGQEARLRCSPMKGHSHVYWYRQLPEEGLKFMVYLQKENIIDESGMPKERFSAEFPKEGPSILRIQQVVRGDSAAYFCASSPDRAEAFFGQGTRLTVV.

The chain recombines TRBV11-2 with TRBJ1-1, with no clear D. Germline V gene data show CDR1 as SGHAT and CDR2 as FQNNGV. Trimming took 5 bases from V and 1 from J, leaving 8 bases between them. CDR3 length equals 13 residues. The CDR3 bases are TGTGCCAGCAGCAACTGGCGGAACACTGAAGCTTTCTTT. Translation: CASSNWRNTEAFF.

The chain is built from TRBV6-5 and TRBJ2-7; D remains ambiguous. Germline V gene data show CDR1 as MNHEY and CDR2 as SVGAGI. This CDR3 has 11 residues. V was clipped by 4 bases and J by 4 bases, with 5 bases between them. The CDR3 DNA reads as TGTGCCAGCAGTTTCTCTTACGAGCAGTACTTC. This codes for CASSFSYEQYF.

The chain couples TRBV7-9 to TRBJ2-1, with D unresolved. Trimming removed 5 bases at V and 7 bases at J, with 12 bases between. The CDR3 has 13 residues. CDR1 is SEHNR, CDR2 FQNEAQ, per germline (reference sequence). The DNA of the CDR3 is TGTGCCAGCAGCCCCCGATTAAGTAATGAGCAGTTCTTC. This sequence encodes CASSPRLSNEQFF.

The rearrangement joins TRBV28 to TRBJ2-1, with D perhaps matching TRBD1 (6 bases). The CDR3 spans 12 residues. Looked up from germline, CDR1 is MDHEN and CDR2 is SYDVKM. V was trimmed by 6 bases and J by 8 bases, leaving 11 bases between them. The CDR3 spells CASRTGTDEQFF. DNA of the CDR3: TGTGCCAGCAGGACAGGTACCGATGAGCAGTTCTTC. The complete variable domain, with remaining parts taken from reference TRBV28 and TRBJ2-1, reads DVKVTQSSRYLVKRTGEKVFLECVQDMDHENMFWYRQDPGLGLRLIYFSYDVKMKEKGDIPEGYSVSREKKERFSLILESASTNQTSMYLCASRTGTDEQFFGPGTRLTVL.

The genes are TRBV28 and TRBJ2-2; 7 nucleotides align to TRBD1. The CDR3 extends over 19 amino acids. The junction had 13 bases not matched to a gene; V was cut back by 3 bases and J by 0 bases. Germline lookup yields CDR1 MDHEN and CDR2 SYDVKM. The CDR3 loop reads CASSFTFRTTGANTGELFF. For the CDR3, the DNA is TGTGCCAGCAGTTTTACGTTCAGGACAACAGGGGCGAACACCGGGGAGCTGTTTTTT. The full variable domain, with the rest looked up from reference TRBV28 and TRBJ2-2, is DVKVTQSSRYLVKRTGEKVFLECVQDMDHENMFWYRQDPGLGLRLIYFSYDVKMKEKGDIPEGYSVSREKKERFSLILESASTNQTSMYLCASSFTFRTTGANTGELFFGEGSRLTVL.

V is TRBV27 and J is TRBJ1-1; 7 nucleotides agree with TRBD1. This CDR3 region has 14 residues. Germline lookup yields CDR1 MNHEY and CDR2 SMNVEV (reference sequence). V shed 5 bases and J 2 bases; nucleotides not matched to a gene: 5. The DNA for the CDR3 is TGTGCCAGCAGTAGGGACAGAATTAACACTGAAGCTTTCTTT. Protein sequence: CASSRDRINTEAFF.

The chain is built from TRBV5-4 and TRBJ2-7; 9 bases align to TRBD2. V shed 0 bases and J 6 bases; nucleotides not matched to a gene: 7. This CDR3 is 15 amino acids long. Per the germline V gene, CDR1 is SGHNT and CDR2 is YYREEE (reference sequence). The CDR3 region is CASSLDGLAGSEQYF. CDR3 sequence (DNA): TGTGCCAGCAGCTTGGACGGGCTAGCGGGGAGCGAGCAGTACTTC.

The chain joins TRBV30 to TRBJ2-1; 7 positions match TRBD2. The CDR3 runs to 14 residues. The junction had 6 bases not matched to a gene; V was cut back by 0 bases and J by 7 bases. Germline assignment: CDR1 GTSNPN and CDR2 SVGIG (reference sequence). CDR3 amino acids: CAWSVGGSKNEQFF. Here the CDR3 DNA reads TGTGCCTGGAGTGTAGGCGGGAGTAAGAATGAGCAGTTCTTC.

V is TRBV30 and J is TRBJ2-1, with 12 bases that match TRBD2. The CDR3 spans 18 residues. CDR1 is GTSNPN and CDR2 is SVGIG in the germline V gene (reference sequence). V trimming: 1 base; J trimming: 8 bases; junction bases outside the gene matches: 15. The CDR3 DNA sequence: TGTGCCTGGAGTGATTACGGACTAGCGGGACCGAAGCGACATGAGCAGTTCTTC. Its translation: CAWSDYGLAGPKRHEQFF.

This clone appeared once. The CDR3 DNA sequence: TGTGCCAGCAGCCGGGGACTAGCGGGAGGAGTTAGAGAGACCCAGTACTTC. The encoded protein is CASSRGLAGGVRETQYF. The chain is built from TRBV14 and TRBJ2-5; 15 nucleotides align to TRBD2. Germline V gene data show CDR1 as SGHDN and CDR2 as FVKESK. The CDR3 length is 17 residues. V dropped 4 bases and J dropped 4; count of bases not matched to a gene: 7.

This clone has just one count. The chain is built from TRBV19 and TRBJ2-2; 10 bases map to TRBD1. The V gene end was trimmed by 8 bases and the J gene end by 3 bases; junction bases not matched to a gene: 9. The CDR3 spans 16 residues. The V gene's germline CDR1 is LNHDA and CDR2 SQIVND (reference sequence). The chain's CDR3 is CASSQPGQGYTGELFF. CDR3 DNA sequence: TGTGCCAGTTCCCAACCGGGACAGGGGTACACCGGGGAGCTGTTTTTT.

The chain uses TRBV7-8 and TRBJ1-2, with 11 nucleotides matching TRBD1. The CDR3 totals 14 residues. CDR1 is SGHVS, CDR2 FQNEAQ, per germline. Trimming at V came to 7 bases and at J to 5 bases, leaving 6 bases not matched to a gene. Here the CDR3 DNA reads TGTGCCAGCACCGGACAGGGGGCGGTATATGGCTACACCTTC. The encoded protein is CASTGQGAVYGYTF.

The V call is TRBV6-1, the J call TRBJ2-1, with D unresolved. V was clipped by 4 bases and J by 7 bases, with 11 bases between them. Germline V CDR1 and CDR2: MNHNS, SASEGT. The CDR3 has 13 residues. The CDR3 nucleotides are TGTGCCAGCAGTGTTGAGGCAATAAATGAGCAGTTCTTC. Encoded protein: CASSVEAINEQFF.

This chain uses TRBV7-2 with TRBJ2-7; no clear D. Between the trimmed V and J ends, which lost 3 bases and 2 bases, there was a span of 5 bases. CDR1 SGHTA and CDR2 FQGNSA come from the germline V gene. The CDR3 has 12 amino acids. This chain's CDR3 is CASSFGTYEQYF. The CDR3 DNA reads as TGTGCCAGCAGCTTCGGAACCTACGAGCAGTACTTC.

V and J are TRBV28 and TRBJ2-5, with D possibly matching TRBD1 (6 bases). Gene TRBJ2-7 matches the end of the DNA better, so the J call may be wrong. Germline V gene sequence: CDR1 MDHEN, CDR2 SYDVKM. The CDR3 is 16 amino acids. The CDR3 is CASSPGQGNLLYEQYF. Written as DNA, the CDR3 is TGTGCCAGCAGCCCCGGCCAGGGGAACTTACTTTACGAGCAGTACTTC.

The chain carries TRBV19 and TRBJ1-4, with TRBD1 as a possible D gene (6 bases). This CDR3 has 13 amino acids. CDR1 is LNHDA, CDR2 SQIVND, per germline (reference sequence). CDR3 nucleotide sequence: TGTGCAGCCGGTCGGGGAGGGGGAGAAAAACTGTTTTTT. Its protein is CAAGRGGGEKLFF.